This entry lists 10 T cell receptor beta chains sequenced from one sample in a study of identical twins. TCRdb processed the 5' RACE reads anew with MiXCR; each CDR3 protein has one entry. The data show around 20,000 distinct CDR3 sequences, with roughly 70% seen just once and almost 6% held by the top ten. What was sequenced was memory (CD45RO+) T cells sorted from blood. The receptors were gathered from a woman aged 18-29 years in good health. This table probably holds off-target reads from a library built for another chain.

The V call is TRBV6-1, the J call TRBJ2-7, with D perhaps matching TRBD1 or TRBD2 (5 bases each). Trimming took off 4 bases at V and 2 bases at J, with 15 bases between the two ends. The CDR3 spans 15 residues. Germline-derived CDR1 and CDR2 are MNHNS and SASEGT. The CDR3 region is CASSAPRAGTYEQYF. CDR3 nucleotide sequence: TGTGCCAGCAGTGCCCCGAGGGCAGGGACCTACGAGCAGTACTTC.

The chain uses TRBV29-1 and TRBJ2-6, with 7 bases that match TRBD2. Germline loops: CDR1 SQVTM, CDR2 ANQGSEA. Trimming removed 3 bases from V and 4 bases from J; junction bases left unmatched: 3. The CDR3 spans 14 residues. The CDR3 reads CSVEAGVGANVLTF. The CDR3 region has the DNA TGCAGCGTTGAGGCGGGGGTCGGGGCCAACGTCCTGACTTTC.

The chain joins TRBV15 to TRBJ2-5; 8 nucleotides line up with TRBD2. The junction had 2 bases not matched to a gene; V was cut back by 1 base and J by 7 bases. Germline CDR1 reads LNHNV; CDR2 reads YYDKDF (reference sequence). This CDR3 spans 13 amino acids. This CDR3 reads CATSRGLAGTQYF. The CDR3 coding sequence is TGTGCCACCAGCAGAGGGCTAGCGGGGACCCAGTACTTC. Together with reference TRBV15 and TRBJ2-5, the CDR3 gives the full variable domain: DAMVIQNPRYQVTQFGKPVTLSCSQTLNHNVMYWYQQKSSQAPKLLFHYYDKDFNNEADTPDNFQSRRPNTSFCFLDIRSPGLGDTAMYLCATSRGLAGTQYFGPGTRLLVL.

The chain has TRBV11-3 and TRBJ2-1; 13 nucleotides line up with TRBD2. Per germline, CDR1 SGHNT and CDR2 YENEEA. There are 15 residues in the CDR3. V shed 5 bases, J shed 4 bases, and the junction held 2 bases outside the gene matches. The CDR3 reads CASSGGLAGYNEQFF. The CDR3 region has the DNA TGTGCCAGCAGCGGGGGACTAGCGGGATACAATGAGCAGTTCTTC.

The gene calls are TRBV7-9 and TRBJ1-1; weak D call: TRBD1 (6 bases). The CDR3 consists of 13 residues. The germline V and J ends were trimmed by 2 bases and 5 bases, with 9 bases remaining between them. Germline V gene sequence: CDR1 SEHNR, CDR2 FQNEAQ (reference sequence). CDR3 residues: CASSLKGGTEAFF. CDR3 DNA sequence: TGTGCCAGCAGCTTAAAGGGGGGTACTGAAGCTTTCTTT.

The CDR3 sequence is CSVKGRYEQYF. The CDR3 DNA sequence: TGCAGCGTTAAAGGGAGGTACGAGCAGTACTTC. The chain carries TRBV29-1 and TRBJ2-7; D is possibly TRBD2 (6 bases). The CDR3 loop spans 11 amino acids. Trimming took off 5 bases at V and 4 bases at J, with 9 bases between the two ends. Germline-derived CDR1 and CDR2 are SQVTM and ANQGSEA.

This clonotype has only one observation. As the CDR3 is not closed by the conserved phenylalanine or tryptophan, this likely results from a read error. The gene calls are TRBV20-1 and TRBJ1-2; 7 bases line up with TRBD1. V lost 3 bases and J lost 4; bases outside the gene matches: 8. Germline V lookup: CDR1 DFQATT, CDR2 SNEGSKA (reference sequence). The CDR3 loop spans 14 amino acids. The CDR3 coding sequence is TGCAGTGCTAGGCCGCCGGGACAGTTCTATGGCTACACCTTA. Encoded protein: CSARPPGQFYGYTL.

The CDR3 is CASSYVGTEAFF. CDR3 bases: TGTGCCAGCAGTTACGTGGGAACTGAAGCTTTCTTT. V is TRBV6-2 or TRBV6-3 and J is TRBJ1-1; D is unclear. Trimming left V 2 bases short and J 5 bases short, with 6 bases between. Germline values: CDR1 MNHEY, CDR2 SVGEGT. There are 12 residues in the CDR3.

The chain has TRBV28 and TRBJ2-7, with D possibly called TRBD1 or TRBD2 (5 bases each). V lost 5 bases to trimming and J lost 2 bases, with 7 bases between them. CDR1 and CDR2 from the germline V gene are MDHEN and SYDVKM. The CDR3 totals 12 residues. CDR3 in DNA: TGTGCCAGCAGTCGAGGGGCCTACGAGCAGTACTTC. As protein: CASSRGAYEQYF.

This clonotype was recorded a few times. V is TRBV25-1 and J is TRBJ2-1, with D possibly matching TRBD2 (6 bases). This CDR3 spans 15 amino acids. The V end was cut by 1 base, the J end by 7 bases, with 14 bases between. CDR1 MGHDK and CDR2 SYGVNS come from the germline V gene. As DNA, the CDR3 is TGTGCCAGCAGTGAATCCCGGGGGATAAGGAATGAGCAGTTCTTC. Its translation: CASSESRGIRNEQFF.